The rows below give T cell receptor beta chains drawn from one sample of a study of cytomegalovirus exposure and HLA in healthy donors. Some clones are missing from TCRdb's copy, which holds only in-frame ones; the method was immunoSEQ multiplex PCR. The sample shows 100,000 to 150,000 clones, 65% to 90% of them seen only once. Material: PBMCs. These receptors originate from a young man in good health and CMV-seronegative. The CDR3 runs from the conserved cysteine through the conserved F or W. Each record gives: J gene, clone size, D gene, V gene, CDR3 DNA, CDR3 protein. A D gene is named only where the DNA matches it firmly. Some rows mark clone size as missing; the rest say once, few, many or name a class of expanded clone.

J gene: TRBJ2-2
clone size: -
D gene: TRBD2
V gene: TRBV7-3
CDR3 DNA: TGTGCCAGCAGCCCCACAACGGGGGGTGTGAACACCGGGGAGCTGTTTTTT
CDR3 protein: CASSPTTGGVNTGELFF

J gene: TRBJ2-7
clone size: -
D gene: TRBD1
V gene: TRBV11-2
CDR3 DNA: TGTGCCAGCAGGGCCTTTAGGGACAGACCCTACGAGCAGTACTTC
CDR3 protein: CASRAFRDRPYEQYF

J gene: TRBJ1-1
clone size: -
D gene: -
V gene: TRBV6-1
CDR3 DNA: TGTGCCACCTTTTCACAGGTTAACACTGAAGCTTTCTTT
CDR3 protein: CATFSQVNTEAFF

J gene: TRBJ2-7
clone size: once
D gene: -
V gene: TRBV27
CDR3 DNA: TGTGCCAGCAGTCTTACCAGCTCCTACGAGCAGTACTTC
CDR3 protein: CASSLTSSYEQYF

J gene: TRBJ2-7
clone size: -
D gene: -
V gene: TRBV28
CDR3 DNA: TGTGCCAGCAGTACAGAAAGGCGTCAGGGTTACGAGCAGTACTTC
CDR3 protein: CASSTERRQGYEQYF

J gene: TRBJ2-4
clone size: -
D gene: -
V gene: TRBV5-8
CDR3 DNA: TGTGCCAGCAGCTTGGTCCCGGGAGCCAAAAACATTCAGTACTTC
CDR3 protein: CASSLVPGAKNIQYF

J gene: TRBJ1-2
clone size: -
D gene: -
V gene: TRBV4-3
CDR3 DNA: TGCGCCAGCAGCCAAGATCTCGGAGACTACTATGGCTACACCTTC
CDR3 protein: CASSQDLGDYYGYTF

J gene: TRBJ2-7
clone size: -
D gene: TRBD1
V gene: TRBV27
CDR3 DNA: TGTGCCAGCAGCCCGACAGGGAACTACGAGCAGTACTTC
CDR3 protein: CASSPTGNYEQYF

J gene: TRBJ2-7
clone size: few
D gene: -
V gene: TRBV7-6
CDR3 DNA: TGTGCCAGCCAGGAGGGGGCCTCCTACGAGCAGTACTTC
CDR3 protein: CASQEGASYEQYF

J gene: TRBJ1-2
clone size: -
D gene: -
V gene: TRBV18
CDR3 DNA: TGTGCCAGCTCACCTTTAGGGGAACGGGACTATGGCTACACCTTC
CDR3 protein: CASSPLGERDYGYTF

J gene: TRBJ1-1
clone size: -
D gene: -
V gene: TRBV5-1
CDR3 DNA: TGCGCCAGCAGCCGCACAGTGAACACTGAAGCTTTCTTT
CDR3 protein: CASSRTVNTEAFF

J gene: TRBJ1-6
clone size: once
D gene: -
V gene: TRBV5-1
CDR3 DNA: TGCGCCAGCAGCTTGACCCCCGACACCCGCATACTGGCCCTCCACTTT
CDR3 protein: CASSLTPDTRILALHF

J gene: TRBJ1-2
clone size: -
D gene: -
V gene: TRBV20-1
CDR3 DNA: TGCAGTGCTGCGGCTGTCTATGGCTACACCTTC
CDR3 protein: CSAAAVYGYTF

J gene: TRBJ1-4
clone size: -
D gene: -
V gene: TRBV11-2
CDR3 DNA: TGTGCCAGCAGCTTAGATCATGGGACAATAGAAGGTGAAAAACTGTTTTTT
CDR3 protein: CASSLDHGTIEGEKLFF

J gene: TRBJ1-6
clone size: -
D gene: -
V gene: TRBV28
CDR3 DNA: TGTGCCAGCATTGATCTATCGAATTCACCCCTCCACTTT
CDR3 protein: CASIDLSNSPLHF

J gene: TRBJ1-5
clone size: -
D gene: -
V gene: TRBV7-2
CDR3 DNA: TGTGCCAGCAGCTTTGGGGGGGCAAGGCCCCAGCATTTT
CDR3 protein: CASSFGGARPQHF

J gene: TRBJ2-2
clone size: -
D gene: -
V gene: TRBV10-3
CDR3 DNA: TGTGCCATCAGTGACAGGAACACCGGGGAGCTGTTTTTT
CDR3 protein: CAISDRNTGELFF

J gene: TRBJ1-5
clone size: -
D gene: TRBD1
V gene: TRBV6-6
CDR3 DNA: TGTGCCGGGGAAACAGGGGGCGCTGGGCAGCCCCAGCATTTT
CDR3 protein: CAGETGGAGQPQHF

J gene: TRBJ2-5
clone size: -
D gene: -
V gene: TRBV13
CDR3 DNA: TGTGCCAGCAGCTTAGTAGACCTTAGCCCTCAAGAGACCCAGTACTTC
CDR3 protein: CASSLVDLSPQETQYF

J gene: TRBJ2-7
clone size: -
D gene: TRBD1
V gene: TRBV27
CDR3 DNA: TGTGCCAGCAGTTCCATGGGACAGGGGGCCTACGAGCAGTACTTC
CDR3 protein: CASSSMGQGAYEQYF

J gene: TRBJ1-1
clone size: -
D gene: -
V gene: TRBV28
CDR3 DNA: TGTGCCAGCAGCTCCCGGTCCAGGGCGGCCAGTAGGGCTTTCTTT
CDR3 protein: CASSSRSRAASRAFF

J gene: TRBJ1-5
clone size: -
D gene: -
V gene: TRBV4-1
CDR3 DNA: TGCGCCAGCAGCCAAGATCTAAGTCAGCCCCAGCATTTT
CDR3 protein: CASSQDLSQPQHF

J gene: TRBJ2-7
clone size: -
D gene: TRBD1
V gene: TRBV5-4
CDR3 DNA: TGTGCCAGCACCCAAACGGGACAGGGGGCAAACTACGAGCAGTACTTC
CDR3 protein: CASTQTGQGANYEQYF

J gene: TRBJ1-1
clone size: -
D gene: -
V gene: TRBV11-2
CDR3 DNA: TGTGCCAGCAGCTTTCCTAACAGGGCATTAGTGCCTGAAGCTTTCTTT
CDR3 protein: CASSFPNRALVPEAFF